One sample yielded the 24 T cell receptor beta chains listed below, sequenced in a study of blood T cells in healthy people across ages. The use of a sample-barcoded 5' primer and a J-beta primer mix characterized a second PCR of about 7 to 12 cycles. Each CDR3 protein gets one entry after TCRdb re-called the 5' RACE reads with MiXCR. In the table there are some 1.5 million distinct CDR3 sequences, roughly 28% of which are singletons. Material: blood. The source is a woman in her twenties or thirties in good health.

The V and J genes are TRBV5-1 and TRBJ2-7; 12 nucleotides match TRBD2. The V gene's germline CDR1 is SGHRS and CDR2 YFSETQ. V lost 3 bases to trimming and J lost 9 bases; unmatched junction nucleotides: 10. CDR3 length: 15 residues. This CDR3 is CASSSLAGGPERQYF. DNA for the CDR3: TGCGCCAGCAGCTCACTAGCGGGAGGTCCTGAAAGGCAGTACTTC.

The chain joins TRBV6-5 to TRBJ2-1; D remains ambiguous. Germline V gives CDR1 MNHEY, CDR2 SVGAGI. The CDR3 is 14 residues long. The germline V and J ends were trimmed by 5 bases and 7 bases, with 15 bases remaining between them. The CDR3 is CASSHPGPQNEQFF. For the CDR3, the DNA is TGTGCCAGCAGTCACCCCGGACCTCAGAATGAGCAGTTCTTC.

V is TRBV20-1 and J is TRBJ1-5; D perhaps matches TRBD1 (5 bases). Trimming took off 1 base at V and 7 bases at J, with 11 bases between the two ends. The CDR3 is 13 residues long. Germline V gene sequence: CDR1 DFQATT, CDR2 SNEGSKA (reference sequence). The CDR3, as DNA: TGCAGTGCTAGAGCAGGGTCGGCCCAGCCCCAGCATTTT. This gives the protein CSARAGSAQPQHF.

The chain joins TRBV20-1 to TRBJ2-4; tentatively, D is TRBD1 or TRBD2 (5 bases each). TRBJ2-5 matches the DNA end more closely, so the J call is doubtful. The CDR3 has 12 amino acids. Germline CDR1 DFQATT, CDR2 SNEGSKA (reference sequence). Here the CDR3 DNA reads TGCAGTGCTAGCAGATGGGGGGAGACCCAGTACTTC. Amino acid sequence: CSASRWGETQYF.

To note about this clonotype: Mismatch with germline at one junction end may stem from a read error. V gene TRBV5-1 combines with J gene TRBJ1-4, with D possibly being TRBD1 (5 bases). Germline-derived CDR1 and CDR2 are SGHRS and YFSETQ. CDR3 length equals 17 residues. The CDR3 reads CASTHRGGEDTNEELFF. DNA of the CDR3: TGCGCCAGCACCCATCGCGGAGGGGAAGACACTAATGAAGAACTGTTTTTT.

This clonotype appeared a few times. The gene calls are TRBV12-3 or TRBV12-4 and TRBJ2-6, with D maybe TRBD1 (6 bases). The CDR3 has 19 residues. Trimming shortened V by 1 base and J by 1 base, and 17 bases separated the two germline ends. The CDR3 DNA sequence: TGTGCCAGCAGTTTAGATTGGGACACAGGGCCATCTGGGGCCAACGTCCTGACTTTC. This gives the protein CASSLDWDTGPSGANVLTF.

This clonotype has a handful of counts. DNA for the CDR3: TGTGCCAGCAAACACGGGTCTGGCAATGAGCAGTTCTTC. Its protein is CASKHGSGNEQFF. V gene TRBV5-6 combines with J gene TRBJ2-1; D unclear. V lost 6 bases and J lost 6, with 13 bases in between. The CDR3 has 13 residues. Germline V gene data show CDR1 as SGHDT and CDR2 as YYEEEE.

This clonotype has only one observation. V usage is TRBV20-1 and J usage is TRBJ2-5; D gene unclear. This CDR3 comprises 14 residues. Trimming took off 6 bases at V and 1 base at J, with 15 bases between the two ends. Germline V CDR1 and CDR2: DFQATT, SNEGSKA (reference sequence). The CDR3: CSAGTAPIQETQYF. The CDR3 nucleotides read TGCAGTGCGGGAACCGCGCCCATCCAAGAGACCCAGTACTTC.

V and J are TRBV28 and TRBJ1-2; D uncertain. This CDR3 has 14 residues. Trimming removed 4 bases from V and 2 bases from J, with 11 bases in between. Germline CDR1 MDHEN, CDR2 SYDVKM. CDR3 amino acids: CASSSLYTNYGYTF. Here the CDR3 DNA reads TGTGCCAGCAGTTCTTTATACACGAACTATGGCTACACCTTC.

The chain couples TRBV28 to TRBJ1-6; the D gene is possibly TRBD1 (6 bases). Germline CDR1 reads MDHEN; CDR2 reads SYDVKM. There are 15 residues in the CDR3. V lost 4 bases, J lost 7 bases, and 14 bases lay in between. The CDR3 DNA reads TGTGCCAGCAGTTACCCGGACAGAAGAAATTCACCCCTCCACTTT. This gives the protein CASSYPDRRNSPLHF.

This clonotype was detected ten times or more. CDR3 coding DNA: TGTGCCAGCAGCCAAGGACTAGGGGGGCACAATGAGCAGTTCTTC. Translated, it gives CASSQGLGGHNEQFF. The rearrangement links TRBV11-1 to TRBJ2-1; D is perhaps TRBD2 (7 bases). V was cut by 5 bases and J by 5 bases, with 16 bases left in between. Germline V gives CDR1 SGHAT, CDR2 FQDESV (reference sequence). CDR3 size: 15 residues.

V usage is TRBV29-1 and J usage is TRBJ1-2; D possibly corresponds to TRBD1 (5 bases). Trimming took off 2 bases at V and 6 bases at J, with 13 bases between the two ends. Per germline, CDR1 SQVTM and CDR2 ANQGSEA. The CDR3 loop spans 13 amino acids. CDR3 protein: CSVESGGRNGYTF. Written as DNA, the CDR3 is TGCAGCGTTGAAAGTGGGGGTCGGAATGGCTACACCTTC.

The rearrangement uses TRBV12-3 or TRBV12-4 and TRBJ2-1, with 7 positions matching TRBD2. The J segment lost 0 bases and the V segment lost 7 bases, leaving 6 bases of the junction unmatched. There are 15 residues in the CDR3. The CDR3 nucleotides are TGTGCCAGCACCCGCGGGAGAACCTCCTACAATGAGCAGTTCTTC. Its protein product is CASTRGRTSYNEQFF.

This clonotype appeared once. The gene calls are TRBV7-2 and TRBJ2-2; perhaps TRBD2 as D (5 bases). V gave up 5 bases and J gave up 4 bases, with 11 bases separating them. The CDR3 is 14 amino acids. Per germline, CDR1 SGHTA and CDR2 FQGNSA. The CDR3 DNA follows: TGTGCCAGCAGCCCCGGGGAGACCACCGGGGAGCTGTTTTTT. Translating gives CASSPGETTGELFF.

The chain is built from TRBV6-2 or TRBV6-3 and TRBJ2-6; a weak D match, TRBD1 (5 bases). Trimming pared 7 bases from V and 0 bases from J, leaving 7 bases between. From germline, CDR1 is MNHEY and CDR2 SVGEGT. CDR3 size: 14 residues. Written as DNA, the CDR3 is TGTGCCAGCAAAGACAGCTCTGGGGCCAACGTCCTGACTTTC. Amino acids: CASKDSSGANVLTF.

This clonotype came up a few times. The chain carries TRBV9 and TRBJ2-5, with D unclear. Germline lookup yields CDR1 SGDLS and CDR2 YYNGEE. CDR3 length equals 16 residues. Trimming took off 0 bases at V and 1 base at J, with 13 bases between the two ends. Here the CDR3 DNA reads TGTGCCAGCAGCGTAGAGAACGGGCCCCCCCAAGAGACCCAGTACTTC. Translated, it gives CASSVENGPPQETQYF.

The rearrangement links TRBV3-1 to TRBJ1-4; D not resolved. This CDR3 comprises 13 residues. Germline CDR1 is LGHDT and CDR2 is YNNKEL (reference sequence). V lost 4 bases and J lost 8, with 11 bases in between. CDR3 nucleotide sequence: TGTGCCAGCAGCCGGTTGCGGGAGGAAAAACTGTTTTTT. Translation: CASSRLREEKLFF.

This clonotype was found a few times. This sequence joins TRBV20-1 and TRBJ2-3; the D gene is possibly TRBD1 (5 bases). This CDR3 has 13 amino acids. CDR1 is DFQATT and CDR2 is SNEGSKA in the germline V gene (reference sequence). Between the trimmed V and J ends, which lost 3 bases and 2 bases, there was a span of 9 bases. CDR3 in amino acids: CSASSTDTDTQYF. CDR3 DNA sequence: TGCAGTGCTAGTTCGACAGACACAGATACGCAGTATTTT.

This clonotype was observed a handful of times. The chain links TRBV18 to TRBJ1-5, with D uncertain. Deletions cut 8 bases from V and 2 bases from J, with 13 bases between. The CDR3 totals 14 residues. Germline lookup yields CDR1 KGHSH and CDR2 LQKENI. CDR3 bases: TGTGCCAGCGCGGGGAGCAACGGCAATCAGCCCCAGCATTTT. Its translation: CASAGSNGNQPQHF.

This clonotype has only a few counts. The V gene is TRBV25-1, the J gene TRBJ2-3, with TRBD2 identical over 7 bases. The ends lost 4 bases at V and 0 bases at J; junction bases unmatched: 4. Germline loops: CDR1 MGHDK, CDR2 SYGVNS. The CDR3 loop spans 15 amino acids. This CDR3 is CASSGPTSSTDTQYF. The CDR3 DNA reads TGTGCCAGCAGTGGCCCGACTAGCAGCACAGATACGCAGTATTTT.

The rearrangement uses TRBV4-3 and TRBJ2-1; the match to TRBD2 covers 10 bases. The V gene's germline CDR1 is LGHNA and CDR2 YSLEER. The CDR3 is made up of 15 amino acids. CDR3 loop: CVGSHPSGGHNEQFF. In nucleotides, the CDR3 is TGCGTCGGCAGCCACCCTAGCGGGGGCCACAATGAGCAGTTCTTC.

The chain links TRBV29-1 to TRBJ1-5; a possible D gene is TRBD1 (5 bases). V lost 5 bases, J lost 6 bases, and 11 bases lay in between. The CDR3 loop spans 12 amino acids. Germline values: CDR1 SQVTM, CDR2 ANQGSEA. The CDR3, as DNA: TGCAGCGTTAAGGTTGGGGGTCAGCCCCAGCATTTT. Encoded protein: CSVKVGGQPQHF.

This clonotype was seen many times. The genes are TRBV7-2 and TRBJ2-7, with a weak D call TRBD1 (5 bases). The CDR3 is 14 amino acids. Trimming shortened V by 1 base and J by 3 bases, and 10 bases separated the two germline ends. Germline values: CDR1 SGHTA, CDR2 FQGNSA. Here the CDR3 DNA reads TGTGCCAGCAGCTTAGGGCGTCAGGGCTACGAGCAGTACTTC. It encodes CASSLGRQGYEQYF. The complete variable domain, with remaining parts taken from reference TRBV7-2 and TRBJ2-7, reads GAGVSQSPSNKVTEKGKDVELRCDPISGHTALYWYRQSLGQGLEFLIYFQGNSAPDKSGLPSDRFSAERTGGSVSTLTIQRTQQEDSAVYLCASSLGRQGYEQYFGPGTRLTVT.

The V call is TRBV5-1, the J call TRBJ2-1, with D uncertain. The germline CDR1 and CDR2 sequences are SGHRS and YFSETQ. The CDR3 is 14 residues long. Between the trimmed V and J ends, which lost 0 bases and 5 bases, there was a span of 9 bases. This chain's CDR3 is CASSLAAANNEQFF. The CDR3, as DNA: TGCGCCAGCAGCTTGGCCGCGGCTAACAATGAGCAGTTCTTC.